These T cell receptor beta chains were read from a single sample in a study of CD8 T cells in ankylosing spondylitis. TCRdb processed the 5' RACE reads anew with MiXCR; each CDR3 protein has one entry. The sample has around 120,000 distinct CDR3 sequences; approximately 14% are singletons. The specimen was blood, either unsorted or a sorted T cell fraction (not recorded which). These receptors all come from a female donor with ankylosing spondylitis or in good health (not recorded which). CDR3s include the opening cysteine and the closing phenylalanine or tryptophan. D genes are given only for firm matches. Only part of the rows carry a size: once, few, many, or a class if the clone is expanded.

clone_size j_call d_call v_call cdr3_nt cdr3_aa
many TRBJ2-1 TRBD2 TRBV7-6 TGTGCCAGCAGCCCAGGACTAGCGGTATACAATGAGCAGTTCTTC CASSPGLAVYNEQFF
many TRBJ2-7 TRBD1 TRBV12-3/TRBV12-4 TGTGCCAGCAGCGGACAGGGGGCGTCCTACGAGCAGTACTTC CASSGQGASYEQYF
few TRBJ2-3 - TRBV5-1 TGCGCCAGCACCAACGGAGGGGGCAGGACAGATACGCAGTATTTT CASTNGGGRTDTQYF
few TRBJ2-7 TRBD2 TRBV20-1 TGCAGTGCTAGAAGGGCTAGCGGGGGCGAGCAGTACTTC CSARRASGGEQYF
many TRBJ2-5 TRBD2 TRBV7-2 TGTGCCAGCAGCTTAAAGAGCGGGGGGGGTTTCGTGGAGACCCAGTACTTC CASSLKSGGGFVETQYF
many TRBJ2-3 TRBD2 TRBV9 TGTGCCAGCAGCGTAGAGGGCGGGAGTACAGATACGCAGTATTTT CASSVEGGSTDTQYF
many TRBJ2-3 - TRBV20-1 TGCAGTGCTGACCGAATCACAGATACGCAGTATTTT CSADRITDTQYF
- TRBJ2-4 TRBD2 TRBV20-1 TGCAGTGCTAAAACTAGCGGGACGTCTCTAACGAAAAACATTCAGTACTTC CSAKTSGTSLTKNIQYF
many TRBJ1-4 - TRBV15 TGTGCCACCAGCAGAGCGTTGAAACAGGGAGCTAATGAAAAACTGTTTTTT CATSRALKQGANEKLFF
- TRBJ1-5 - TRBV28 TGTGCCAGCAGTTTATCACAGGGAGGCAATCAGCCCCAGCATTTT CASSLSQGGNQPQHF
few TRBJ1-2 TRBD1 TRBV12-3/TRBV12-4 TGTGCCAGCAGCCAACAGGGGGCAGGAGGCTACACCTTC CASSQQGAGGYTF
- TRBJ1-2 - TRBV7-8 TGTGCCAGCAGCCATCTTCTGGCTGGCTACACCTTC CASSHLLAGYTF
- TRBJ2-3 - TRBV11-2 TGTGCCAGCAGCCAGGGACCGTACACAGATACGCAGTATTTT CASSQGPYTDTQYF
- TRBJ2-2 - TRBV12-3/TRBV12-4 TGTGCCAGCCCTAAGGGGGGGAGCGGTGACACCGGGGAGCTGTTTTTT CASPKGGSGDTGELFF
- TRBJ2-1 - TRBV20-1 TGCAGTGCTGGAACCGGGACGCGTATTAATGAGCAGTTCTTC CSAGTGTRINEQFF
few TRBJ1-2 TRBD1 TRBV7-9 TGTGCCAGCAGCTCCCAGACAGGGAACTATGGCTACACCTTC CASSSQTGNYGYTF
many TRBJ2-5 TRBD2 TRBV5-1 TGCGCCAGCAGCTTCACTAGCGGGGGTATGGAGACCCAGTACTTC CASSFTSGGMETQYF
- TRBJ1-4 - TRBV29-1 TGCAGCGTTGACACCAATGAAAAACTGTTTTTT CSVDTNEKLFF
- TRBJ2-3 TRBD1 TRBV6-1 TGTGCCAGCAGCGTAAGACAGGGGGGCACAGATACGCAGTATTTT CASSVRQGGTDTQYF
- TRBJ2-7 - TRBV12-3/TRBV12-4 TGTGCCAGCAGTTTAGCGCCCAGTTCCTACGAGCAGTACTTC CASSLAPSSYEQYF
many TRBJ1-5 TRBD1 TRBV7-4 TGTGCCAGCAGCACACTTTTGGGGACAGGGTGCAATCAGCCCCAGCATTTT CASSTLLGTGCNQPQHF
- TRBJ2-3 - TRBV7-2 TGTGCCAGCAGCCCCGGGACTTTCACAGATACGCAGTATTTT CASSPGTFTDTQYF
- TRBJ2-7 TRBD2 TRBV15 TGTGCCACCAGCAGAGATCTCAGCGGGAGGGCCTCCTACGAGCAGTACTTC CATSRDLSGRASYEQYF
- TRBJ2-5 - TRBV20-1 TGCAGTGCTAAAATTGAATGGAACAAGGAGACCCAGTACTTC CSAKIEWNKETQYF
many TRBJ1-6 TRBD1 TRBV12-3/TRBV12-4 TGTGCCAGCAGTCCCAGGACAGGGCCCCGCATCCACTTT CASSPRTGPRIHF
many TRBJ1-4 - TRBV5-1 TGCGCCAGCAGCTTGGGACAGCTTAATGAAAAACTGTTTTTT CASSLGQLNEKLFF
few TRBJ2-5 TRBD2 TRBV5-1 TGCGCCAGCAGCTTGGTTGGACTAGCCGACTCAGGGACCCAGTACTTC CASSLVGLADSGTQYF
many TRBJ2-7 TRBD2 TRBV29-1 TGCAGCGTTGGGCCGGGGGGGTCCCTCACCTACGAGCAGTACTTC CSVGPGGSLTYEQYF
- TRBJ2-5 - TRBV2 TGTGCCAGCAGTCCGACAGAGACCCAGTACTTC CASSPTETQYF
many TRBJ2-5 - TRBV5-8 TGTGCCAGCAGCTCTTCAGAGACCCAGTACTTC CASSSSETQYF
- TRBJ2-2 TRBD2 TRBV20-1 TGCAGTGCTAGAGATAAGCGGGAGGGCTTTGCCGGGGAGCTGTTTTTT CSARDKREGFAGELFF
few TRBJ2-7 TRBD2 TRBV20-1 TGCAGTGCTAGAGATCCAGTGCTAGCGGGCAAGTATGAGCAGTACTTC CSARDPVLAGKYEQYF
many TRBJ2-5 TRBD2 TRBV5-1 TGCGCCAGCAGCCCGGGACTAGCGGGCCTCCAAGAGACCCAGTACTTC CASSPGLAGLQETQYF
many TRBJ2-5 - TRBV12-3/TRBV12-4 TGTGCCAGCAGTCTTAGCGGAGCGAGGTCGGAGACCCAGTACTTC CASSLSGARSETQYF
many TRBJ2-2 - TRBV11-2 TGTGCCAGCACCGGGCGAATCACCGGGGAGCTGTTTTTT CASTGRITGELFF
many TRBJ2-3 - TRBV5-1 TGCGCCAGCAGCTCCCCTAGCCCTGGGGCAGATACGCAGTATTTT CASSSPSPGADTQYF
- TRBJ2-7 - TRBV11-2 TGTGCCAGCAGCTTAGGGGCCGGCGAGCAGTACTTC CASSLGAGEQYF
medium-sized TRBJ2-1 TRBD2 TRBV12-3/TRBV12-4 TGTGCCGGCCAACTAGCGGGAGGCAATGAGCAGTTCTTC CAGQLAGGNEQFF
- TRBJ1-2 TRBD1 TRBV5-1 TGCGCCAGCAATTACGACAGGGGAGAGGACTATGGCTACACCTTC CASNYDRGEDYGYTF
few TRBJ2-1 - TRBV5-1 TGCGCCAGCAGCCTTTCCGCGGGGCAAGTCAATGAGCAGTTCTTC CASSLSAGQVNEQFF
few TRBJ2-1 - TRBV5-1 TGCGCCAGCAGCTTGGGCCCGGCGAACAATGAGCAGTTCTTC CASSLGPANNEQFF
- TRBJ2-1 - TRBV5-1 TGCGCCAGCGGCCAGGAGCCTTCCTACAATGAGCAGTTCTTC CASGQEPSYNEQFF
few TRBJ2-1 - TRBV20-1 TGCAGTGCTAGAGTGGCTTCCACCCCCAATGAGCAGTTCTTC CSARVASTPNEQFF
few TRBJ2-1 - TRBV7-9 TGTGCCAGCAGCTTAGTGGCTGATGAGCAGTTCTTC CASSLVADEQFF
few TRBJ1-3 TRBD1 TRBV12-3/TRBV12-4 TGTGCCAGCAGTACTCAACCCGGGACAGGGACTCCAAACACCATATATTTT CASSTQPGTGTPNTIYF
many TRBJ2-4 - TRBV9 TGTGCCAGCAGCGTAGGGAGTTTGCAAAACATTCAGTACTTC CASSVGSLQNIQYF
- TRBJ2-3 TRBD2 TRBV7-2 TGTGCCAGCACCGCACTAGCGTATACGCAGTATTTT CASTALAYTQYF
many TRBJ1-1 - TRBV7-9 TGTGCCAGCAGCTGGCCCCAGGGTCAGGACACTGAAGCTTTCTTT CASSWPQGQDTEAFF
many TRBJ2-7 - TRBV20-1 TGCAGTGCTAGAGAGATGACCAAGGGGGGGCAGTACTTC CSAREMTKGGQYF
many TRBJ1-3 - TRBV12-3/TRBV12-4 TGTGCCAGCACCATGGGAGTCTCTGGAAACACCATATATTTT CASTMGVSGNTIYF
- TRBJ2-7 TRBD2 TRBV5-1 TGCGCCAGCAGCTTGTTGGGACTAGCGAACGAGCAGTACTTC CASSLLGLANEQYF
many TRBJ2-5 - TRBV20-1 TGCAGTGCTGACTCCCGACAGACCCAAGAGACCCAGTACTTC CSADSRQTQETQYF
few TRBJ1-4 - TRBV7-2 TGTGCCAGCAGCCCCTGGACGGGAACTAATGAAAAACTGTTTTTT CASSPWTGTNEKLFF
- TRBJ2-7 TRBD1 TRBV18 TGTGCCGGCACCCGGGACAGGGAAGACGAGCAGTACTTC CAGTRDREDEQYF
many TRBJ2-7 TRBD1 TRBV5-1 TGCGCCAGCAGCTTGGGGCCCGGACAGGGCGCCTACGAGCAGTACTTC CASSLGPGQGAYEQYF
- TRBJ2-1 - TRBV7-3 TGTGCCAGCGGCTTAGCGGTGAGCTCCTACAATGAGCAGTTCTTC CASGLAVSSYNEQFF
few TRBJ2-1 - TRBV11-2 TGTGCCAGCACCACGCCCGGAGGGCGGAACAATGAGCAGTTCTTC CASTTPGGRNNEQFF
many TRBJ2-5 - TRBV9 TGTGCCAGCAGCGTGGACCAAGAGACCCAGTACTTC CASSVDQETQYF
- TRBJ1-6 - TRBV4-2 TGTGCCAGCAGCCAAGCTCTGTATAATTCACCCCTCCACTTT CASSQALYNSPLHF